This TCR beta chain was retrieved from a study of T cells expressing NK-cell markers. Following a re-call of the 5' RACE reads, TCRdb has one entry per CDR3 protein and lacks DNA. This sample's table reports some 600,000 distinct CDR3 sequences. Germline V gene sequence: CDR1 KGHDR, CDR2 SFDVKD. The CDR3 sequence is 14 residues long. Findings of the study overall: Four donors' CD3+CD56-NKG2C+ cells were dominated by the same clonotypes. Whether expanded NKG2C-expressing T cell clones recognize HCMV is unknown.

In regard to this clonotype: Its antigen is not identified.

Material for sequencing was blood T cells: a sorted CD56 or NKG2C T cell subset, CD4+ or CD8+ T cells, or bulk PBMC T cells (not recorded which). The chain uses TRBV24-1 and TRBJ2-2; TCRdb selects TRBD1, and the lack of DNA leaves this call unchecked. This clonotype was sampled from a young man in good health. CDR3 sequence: CATRGQGAAGELFF.